The 21 T cell receptor beta chains listed next were all sequenced from one sample in a study of T cells after yellow fever vaccination. TCRdb processed the 5' RACE reads anew with MiXCR; each CDR3 protein has one entry. Among roughly 49,000 distinct CDR3 sequences listed, around 7% were seen once. Sequenced here: CD8+ T cells sorted from PBMCs, sampled less than 16 days after the first yellow fever vaccination. All receptors derive from a man between 18 and 35 years old who received the YFV17D yellow fever vaccine.

Ten or more counts support this clonotype. The genes are TRBV7-8 and TRBJ2-1; TRBD2 matches at 9 bases. In germline, CDR1 is SGHVS, CDR2 FQNEAQ. The CDR3 sequence is 16 residues long. The ends lost 5 bases at V and 3 bases at J; junction bases unmatched: 8. The CDR3: CASSPGLAHGYNEQFF. In nucleotides, the CDR3 is TGTGCCAGCAGCCCAGGACTAGCGCATGGCTACAATGAGCAGTTCTTC.

In its sample, this clonotype was seen many times. This chain links TRBV7-9 with TRBJ1-2; perhaps TRBD1 as D (6 bases). This CDR3 spans 14 amino acids. V gave up 1 base and J gave up 8 bases, with 14 bases separating them. The germline V gene has CDR1 SEHNR and CDR2 FQNEAQ (reference sequence). CDR3 in amino acids: CASSLEAGTIGYTF. The CDR3 bases are TGTGCCAGCAGCTTAGAAGCCGGGACAATCGGCTACACCTTC.

This clonotype showed up many times. The rearrangement uses TRBV29-1 and TRBJ2-1; tentative D call: TRBD1 (6 bases). The germline gives CDR1 SQVTM, CDR2 ANQGSEA. The CDR3 is made up of 15 amino acids. V lost 1 base and J 4 bases, leaving 14 bases between the germline ends. CDR3 sequence (DNA): TGCAGCGTTGAAGCAGGCAGGGGTCCTTACAATGAGCAGTTCTTC. It translates to CSVEAGRGPYNEQFF.

This clonotype was seen ten or more times. The chain uses TRBV5-1 and TRBJ2-1; 8 bases match TRBD2. Losses at the gene ends were 2 bases for V and 3 bases for J; bases not matched to a gene: 4. Germline lookup yields CDR1 SGHRS and CDR2 YFSETQ. The CDR3 length is 15 residues. The CDR3 coding sequence is TGCGCCAGCAGCTTCACGGGGGGGATCTACAATGAGCAGTTCTTC. Translation: CASSFTGGIYNEQFF.

This clonotype was seen repeatedly, ten times or more. The chain recombines TRBV20-1 with TRBJ2-7; D is possibly TRBD1 (6 bases). The germline V gene encodes CDR1 DFQATT and CDR2 SNEGSKA (reference sequence). Between the trimmed V and J ends, which lost 6 bases and 3 bases, there was a span of 21 bases. CDR3 length: 15 amino acids. CDR3 loop: CSAVGTPGGVYEQYF. The CDR3 DNA follows: TGCAGTGCAGTTGGGACACCGGGCGGAGTCTACGAGCAGTACTTC.

This clonotype was counted at least ten times. J is TRBJ2-1 and V is TRBV3-1; 12 bases are shared with TRBD2. Germline CDR1 and CDR2: LGHDT and YNNKEL (reference sequence). With V trimmed by 2 bases and J by 8 bases, 4 bases remained unmatched. This CDR3 has 15 amino acids. For the CDR3, the DNA is TGTGCCAGCAGCCAACTAGCGGGGGGGGGTTATGAGCAGTTCTTC. Translation: CASSQLAGGGYEQFF.

This clonotype came up many times. The chain uses TRBV12-3 or TRBV12-4 and TRBJ2-2, with 8 bases fitting TRBD1. The CDR3 contains 16 residues. V was clipped by 6 bases and J by 4 bases; unmatched bases: 10. Written as DNA, the CDR3 is TGTGCCAGCAGCGGACTATCGGACAGGGCCACCGGGGAGCTGTTTTTT. Encoded protein: CASSGLSDRATGELFF.

This clonotype was seen ten or more times. This chain joins TRBV5-1 and TRBJ1-4; perhaps TRBD1 as D (6 bases). V lost 2 bases, J lost 4 bases, and 18 bases lay in between. The CDR3 covers 17 residues. CDR1 and CDR2 (germline): SGHRS, YFSETQ. In DNA form, the CDR3 reads TGCGCCAGCAGCTTAAGGCGTCAGGGGCGGGTTAATGAAAAACTGTTTTTT. Translated, it gives CASSLRRQGRVNEKLFF.

This clonotype was observed at least ten times. V usage is TRBV5-4 and J usage is TRBJ2-7; maybe TRBD1 (6 bases). Germline lookup yields CDR1 SGHNT and CDR2 YYREEE (reference sequence). The CDR3 extends over 15 amino acids. Trimming pared 5 bases from V and 1 base from J, leaving 16 bases between. CDR3 nucleotide sequence: TGTGCCAGCAGTCCGGGACATGGATCTTCCTACGAGCAGTACTTC. It codes for CASSPGHGSSYEQYF.

This clonotype has ten or more counts. This rearrangement joins TRBV4-3 to TRBJ1-6; the D gene is possibly TRBD1 (6 bases). Germline values: CDR1 LGHNA, CDR2 YSLEER. V was trimmed by 0 bases and J by 6 bases, leaving 9 bases between them. CDR3 length: 15 residues. In DNA, the CDR3 is TGCGCCAGCAGCCAAGACAGGGGTCGTAATTCACCCCTCCACTTT. It translates to CASSQDRGRNSPLHF.

The chain employs TRBV6-5 and TRBJ2-3, with TRBD2 matching 10 bases. The CDR3 spans 15 residues. Germline V gives CDR1 MNHEY, CDR2 SVGAGI. V lost 5 bases to trimming and J lost 0 bases; unmatched junction nucleotides: 2. Here the CDR3 DNA reads TGTGCCAGCAGTGTACTAGCGGGAAGCACAGATACGCAGTATTTT. This gives the protein CASSVLAGSTDTQYF.

The table lists this clonotype with a few counts. The V gene is TRBV6-1, the J gene TRBJ1-1, with D tentatively TRBD1 (6 bases). CDR3 size: 13 residues. The germline CDR1 and CDR2 sequences are MNHNS and SASEGT. Trimming cost V 6 bases and J 1 base, with 9 bases left between them. The CDR3 DNA reads TGTGCCAGCAGGAAGACAGGGAACACTGAAGCTTTCTTT. It yields the protein CASRKTGNTEAFF.

This clonotype was detected ten times or more. The chain combines TRBV6-5 with TRBJ2-5; 14 nucleotides match TRBD2. CDR3 length equals 18 residues. J lost 5 bases, V lost 2 bases, and 10 bases had no gene match. Germline values: CDR1 MNHEY, CDR2 SVGAGI. For the CDR3, the DNA is TGTGCCAGCAGTTACACTCGTGGACTAGCGGGGGGTCAGGAGACCCAGTACTTC. It encodes CASSYTRGLAGGQETQYF.

With regard to this clonotype: A much larger clone lies a single base off, so this may be a read error. The chain links TRBV7-9 to TRBJ1-5, with D hard to call. V shed 1 base and J shed 1 base, with 5 bases lying between them. CDR3 length: 14 amino acids. CDR1 and CDR2 from the germline V gene are SEHNR and FQNEAQ (reference sequence). CDR3 loop: CASSLEASNQPQHF. The CDR3 DNA sequence: TGTGCCAGCAGCTTAGAGGCCAGCAATCAGCCCCAGCATTTT.

This clonotype was seen many times. The chain employs TRBV6-2 or TRBV6-3 and TRBJ2-7; 7 bases line up with TRBD1. Germline V gene sequence: CDR1 MNHEY, CDR2 SVGEGT. This CDR3 has 14 amino acids. V trimming: 8 bases; J trimming: 0 bases; junction bases outside the gene matches: 7. The CDR3 region has the DNA TGTGCCAGCGCCCCCGGGACAGTCTCCTACGAGCAGTACTTC. Protein sequence: CASAPGTVSYEQYF.

This clonotype has ten or more counts. The chain combines TRBV4-1 with TRBJ2-7; D is ambiguous. Per the germline V gene, CDR1 is MGHRA and CDR2 is YSYEKL. Trimming took 7 bases from V and 2 from J, leaving 15 bases between them. This CDR3 has 14 residues. CDR3 protein: CASKEATSTYEQYF. The CDR3 DNA reads TGCGCCAGCAAAGAGGCTACGTCGACCTACGAGCAGTACTTC.

This clonotype appeared many times. CDR3 sequence (DNA): TGTGCCAGCAGCCCCGGGGACAGCCGGACCTACGAGCAGTACTTC. Its protein is CASSPGDSRTYEQYF. This chain joins TRBV9 and TRBJ2-7; 7 bases map to TRBD1. CDR3 size: 15 residues. The germline gives CDR1 SGDLS, CDR2 YYNGEE. Trimming cost V 4 bases and J 2 bases; bases outside gene matches: 9.

This clonotype has a handful of counts. The chain recombines TRBV4-1 with TRBJ1-3; possible D gene TRBD1, 6 bases. V was pared by 6 bases and J by 0 bases, with 18 bases between. Germline V gene lookup returns CDR1 MGHRA and CDR2 YSYEKL. The CDR3 runs to 17 residues. This chain's CDR3 is CASRQKQGGFSGNTIYF. In DNA form, the CDR3 reads TGCGCCAGCAGACAGAAACAGGGAGGATTCTCTGGAAACACCATATATTTT.

This clonotype was observed at least ten times. The CDR3 reads CSGTGLIDGYTF. The CDR3 nucleotides read TGCAGCGGTACAGGGTTAATAGATGGCTACACCTTC. This sequence joins TRBV29-1 and TRBJ1-2, with D possibly TRBD1 on 6 matching bases. The CDR3 loop spans 12 amino acids. Trimming removed 7 bases at V and 6 bases at J, with 15 bases between. The germline gives CDR1 SQVTM, CDR2 ANQGSEA.

In this sample, this clonotype turned up many times. CDR3 DNA: TGTGCCAGCAGCCAAATCGGACGGCCAAGCACAGATACGCAGTATTTT. It yields the protein CASSQIGRPSTDTQYF. The chain recombines TRBV14 with TRBJ2-3; unclear D gene. V was shortened by 2 bases and J by 0 bases, with 12 bases between the two germline ends. This CDR3 spans 16 amino acids. Germline CDR1 reads SGHDN; CDR2 reads FVKESK.

This clonotype was detected ten times or more. V is TRBV6-5 and J is TRBJ1-4; TRBD1 agrees at 9 bases. V dropped 2 bases and J dropped 5; count of bases not matched to a gene: 6. This CDR3 contains 16 residues. CDR1 and CDR2 from the germline V gene are MNHEY and SVGAGI. This CDR3 reads CASSYSTTGGNEKLFF. The CDR3 coding sequence is TGTGCCAGCAGTTACAGTACGACAGGGGGAAATGAAAAACTGTTTTTT.